This is a list of T cell receptor beta chains from one sample in a study of T cell responses to AZD1222 COVID-19 vaccine. TCRdb's copy holds only in-frame clones and misses some; the assay was immunoSEQ multiplex PCR. The sample consists of 110,000 or so clones, around nine tenths of them appearing once. The sample consisted of peripheral blood, taken 28 days after the second dose of the MenACWY control vaccine. These receptors all come from an adult who received the MenACWY meningococcal vaccine as a control. The CDR3 runs from the conserved cysteine through the conserved F or W. The D gene is left open where the match is weak. Size is stated for part of the rows, as once, few or many counts, or as a class when the clone is expanded.

j_call d_call clone_size v_call cdr3_nt cdr3_aa
TRBJ2-7 TRBD1 NA TRBV27 TGTGCCAGCAGCCTTGGACAGGGATCTTGGGAGCAGTACTTC CASSLGQGSWEQYF
TRBJ2-1 TRBD2 NA TRBV24-1 TGTGCCACCAGTTCGGGACTAGCGGGAAGGAATGAGCAGTTCTTC CATSSGLAGRNEQFF
TRBJ2-3 NA NA TRBV18 TGTGCCAGCTCACCCCCAAAAGATACGCAGTATTTT CASSPPKDTQYF
TRBJ1-4 NA NA TRBV27 TGTGCCAGCAGTTTAAGTGCCGGTGGGAGTGCTGGACTGTTTTTT CASSLSAGGSAGLFF
TRBJ1-1 NA NA TRBV28 TGTGCCAGCAGTTTGGTCCAGGGGATGGGGGGAGCTTTCTTT CASSLVQGMGGAFF
TRBJ1-1 NA NA TRBV5-1 TGCGCCAGCAGCTGGGTTGGGGGCCCGAACACTGAAGCTTTCTTT CASSWVGGPNTEAFF
TRBJ2-5 NA NA TRBV19 TGTGCCAGTAGTATAGAAGTTGCTCATCCGGCCCAGTACTTC CASSIEVAHPAQYF
TRBJ2-1 TRBD2 NA TRBV5-4 TGTGCCAGCAGCTTGGATGGACTAGCGTTCGGGGAGCAGTTCTTC CASSLDGLAFGEQFF
TRBJ2-5 NA NA TRBV7-2 TGTGCCAGCAGCTTCCAGGAGGAGACCCAGTACTTC CASSFQEETQYF
TRBJ2-1 TRBD2 NA TRBV24-1 TGTGCCACCAGTGACCTCGGGAGGGGGGCCTACAATGAGCAGTTCTTC CATSDLGRGAYNEQFF
TRBJ2-1 TRBD2 NA TRBV6-6 TGTGCCAGCAGTTTCGGGACTAGCGGGGGGGCCGAGCAGTTCTTC CASSFGTSGGAEQFF
TRBJ2-2 TRBD2 NA TRBV2 TGTGCCAGCAGCTCAATAGTACTAGCGGGGGGCCCTCCCGGGGAGCTGTTTTTT CASSSIVLAGGPPGELFF
TRBJ2-1 TRBD1 few TRBV3-1/TRBV3-2 TGTGCCAGCAGTTCCTCTGGACAGGGGTTATACAATGAGCAGTTCTTC CASSSSGQGLYNEQFF
TRBJ2-1 TRBD2 few TRBV11-3 TGTGCCAGCAGCCCCGGTAGCGGGAGGGCTGGGAATGAGCAGTTCTTC CASSPGSGRAGNEQFF
TRBJ2-1 NA NA TRBV7-8 TGTGCCAGCAGCTCCCAAGTCTCTTCCTACAATGAGCAGTTCTTC CASSSQVSSYNEQFF
TRBJ2-1 TRBD2 NA TRBV6-4 TGTGCCAGCAGTGTTGGGGGGGGAAGCTCCTACAATGAGCAGTTCTTC CASSVGGGSSYNEQFF
TRBJ1-4 TRBD1 NA TRBV6-5 TGTGCCACACGGGACAGTCCTAATGAAAAACTGTTTTTT CATRDSPNEKLFF
TRBJ2-2 NA NA TRBV9 TGTGCCAGCAGCGTAACTATTCGGGGCGCGAACACCGGGGAGCTGTTTTTT CASSVTIRGANTGELFF
TRBJ2-7 TRBD1 NA TRBV7-9 TGTGCCAGCAGCCCCACAGGGGCGTACGAGCAGTACTTC CASSPTGAYEQYF
TRBJ2-2 NA NA TRBV10-2 TGCGCCAGCAACGTGGTGGCCGGGGAGCTGTTTTTT CASNVVAGELFF
TRBJ2-7 NA NA TRBV5-6 TGTGCCAGCAGCAACCCCGGGGAGCAGTACTTC CASSNPGEQYF
TRBJ2-7 TRBD2 NA TRBV28 TGTGCCAGCAGTCGGACTAGCGGGAGCTACGAGCAGTACTTC CASSRTSGSYEQYF
TRBJ2-7 NA NA TRBV3-1/TRBV3-2 TGTGCCAGCAGCCTCAGGGATTCCTACGAGCAGTACTTC CASSLRDSYEQYF